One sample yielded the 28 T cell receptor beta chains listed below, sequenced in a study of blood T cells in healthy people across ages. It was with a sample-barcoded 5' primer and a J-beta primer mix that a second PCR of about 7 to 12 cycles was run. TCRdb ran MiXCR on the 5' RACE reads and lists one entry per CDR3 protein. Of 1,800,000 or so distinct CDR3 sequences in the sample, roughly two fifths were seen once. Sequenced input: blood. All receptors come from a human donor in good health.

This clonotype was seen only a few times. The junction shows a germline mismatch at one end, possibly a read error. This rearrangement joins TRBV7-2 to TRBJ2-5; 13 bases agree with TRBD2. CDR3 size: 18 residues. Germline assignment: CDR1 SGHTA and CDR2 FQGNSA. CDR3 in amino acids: CANSPSTSGGENQETQYF. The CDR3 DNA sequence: TGTGCCAACAGCCCGTCCACTAGCGGGGGGGAAAATCAAGAGACCCAGTACTTC.

The CDR3: CASSQKRGTYEQYF. CDR3 nucleotides: TGTGCCAGCAGTCAGAAACGGGGGACCTACGAGCAGTACTTC. The chain carries TRBV6-2 or TRBV6-3 and TRBJ2-7, with TRBD2 as a possible D gene (6 bases). The CDR3 is 14 residues long. Germline V lookup: CDR1 MNHEY, CDR2 SVGEGT. Deletions cut 5 bases from V and 2 bases from J, with 13 bases between.

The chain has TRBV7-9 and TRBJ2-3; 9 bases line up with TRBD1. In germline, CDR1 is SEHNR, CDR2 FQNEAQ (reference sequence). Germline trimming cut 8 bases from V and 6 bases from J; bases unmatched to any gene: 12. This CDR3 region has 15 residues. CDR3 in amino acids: CASPDQDRGTDTQYF. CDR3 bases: TGTGCCAGCCCCGACCAGGACAGGGGTACGGATACGCAGTATTTT.

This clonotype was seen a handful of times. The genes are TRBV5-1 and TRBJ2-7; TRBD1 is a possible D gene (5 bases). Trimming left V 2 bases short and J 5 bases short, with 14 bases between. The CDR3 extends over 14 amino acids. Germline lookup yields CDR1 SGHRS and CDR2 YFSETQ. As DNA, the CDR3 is TGCGCCAGCAGCTTTTCAAAGGGGAACGACGAGCAGTACTTC. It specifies CASSFSKGNDEQYF.

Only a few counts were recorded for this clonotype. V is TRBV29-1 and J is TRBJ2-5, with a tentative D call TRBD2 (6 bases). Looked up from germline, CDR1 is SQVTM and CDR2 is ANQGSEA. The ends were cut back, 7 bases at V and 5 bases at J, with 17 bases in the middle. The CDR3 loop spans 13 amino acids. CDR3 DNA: TGCAGCGATGGGGGGACCTTTGGGGAGACCCAGTACTTC. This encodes CSDGGTFGETQYF.

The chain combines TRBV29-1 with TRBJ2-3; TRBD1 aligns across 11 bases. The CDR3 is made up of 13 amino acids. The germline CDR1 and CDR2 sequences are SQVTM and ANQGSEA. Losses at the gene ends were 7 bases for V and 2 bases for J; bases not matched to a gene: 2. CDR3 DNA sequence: TGCAGCGGGACAGGGGGCACCACAGATACGCAGTATTTT. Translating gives CSGTGGTTDTQYF.

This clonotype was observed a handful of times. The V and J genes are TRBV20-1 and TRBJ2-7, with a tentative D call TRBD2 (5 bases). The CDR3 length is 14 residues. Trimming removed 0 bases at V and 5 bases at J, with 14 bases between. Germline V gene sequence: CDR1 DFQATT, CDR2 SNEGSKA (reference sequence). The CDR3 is CSARDGVSVDEQYF. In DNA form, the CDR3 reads TGCAGTGCTAGAGATGGGGTTAGCGTCGACGAGCAGTACTTC.

The CDR3 reads CASSLRRTGWETQYF. The CDR3 nucleotides read TGTGCCAGCAGTTTACGCCGGACAGGGTGGGAGACCCAGTACTTC. The gene calls are TRBV12-3 or TRBV12-4 and TRBJ2-5; 8 bases are a match to TRBD1. The CDR3 extends over 15 amino acids. Germline trimming cut 2 bases from V and 5 bases from J; bases unmatched to any gene: 7.

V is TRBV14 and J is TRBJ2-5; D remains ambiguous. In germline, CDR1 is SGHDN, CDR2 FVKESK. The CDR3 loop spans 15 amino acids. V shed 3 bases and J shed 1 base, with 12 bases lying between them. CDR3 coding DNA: TGTGCCAGCAGCCAGGAACGTAGAACCCAAGAGACCCAGTACTTC. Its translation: CASSQERRTQETQYF.

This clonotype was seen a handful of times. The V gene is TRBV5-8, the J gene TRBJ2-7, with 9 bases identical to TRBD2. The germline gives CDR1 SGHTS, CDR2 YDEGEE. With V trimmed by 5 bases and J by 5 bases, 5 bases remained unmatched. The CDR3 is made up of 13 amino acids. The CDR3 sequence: CASRVAGAHEQYF. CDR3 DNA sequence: TGTGCCAGCAGAGTAGCGGGGGCCCACGAGCAGTACTTC.

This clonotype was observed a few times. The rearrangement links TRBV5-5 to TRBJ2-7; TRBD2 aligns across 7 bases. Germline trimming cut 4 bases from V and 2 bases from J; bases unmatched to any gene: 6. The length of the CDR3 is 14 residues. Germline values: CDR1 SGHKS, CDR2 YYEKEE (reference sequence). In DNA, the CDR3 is TGTGCCAGCAGCCCCGGACTAGTTACCTACGAGCAGTACTTC. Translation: CASSPGLVTYEQYF.

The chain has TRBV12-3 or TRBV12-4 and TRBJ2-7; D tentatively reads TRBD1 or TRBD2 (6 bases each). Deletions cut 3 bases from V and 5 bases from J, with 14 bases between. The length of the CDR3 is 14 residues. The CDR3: CASSFKGGRDEQYF. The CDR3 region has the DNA TGTGCCAGCAGTTTTAAGGGGGGACGTGACGAGCAGTACTTC.

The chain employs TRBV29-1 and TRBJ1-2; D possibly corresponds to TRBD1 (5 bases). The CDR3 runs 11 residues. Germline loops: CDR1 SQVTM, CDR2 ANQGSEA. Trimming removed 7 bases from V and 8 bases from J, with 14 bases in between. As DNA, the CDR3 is TGCAGCGCCGACTTGGGGGGGGGCTACACCTTC. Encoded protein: CSADLGGGYTF.

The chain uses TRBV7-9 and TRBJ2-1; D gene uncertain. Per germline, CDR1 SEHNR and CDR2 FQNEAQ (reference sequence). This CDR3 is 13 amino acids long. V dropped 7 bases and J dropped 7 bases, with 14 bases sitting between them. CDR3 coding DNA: TGTGCCAGCACTATAGGCCTGGGGAATGAGCAGTTCTTC. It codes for CASTIGLGNEQFF.

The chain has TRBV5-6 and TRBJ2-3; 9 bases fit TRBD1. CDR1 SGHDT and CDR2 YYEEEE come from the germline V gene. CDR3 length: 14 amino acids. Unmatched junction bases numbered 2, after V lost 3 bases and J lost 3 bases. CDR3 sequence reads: CASSSGTGTDTQYF. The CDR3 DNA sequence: TGTGCCAGCAGCTCCGGGACAGGGACAGATACGCAGTATTTT.

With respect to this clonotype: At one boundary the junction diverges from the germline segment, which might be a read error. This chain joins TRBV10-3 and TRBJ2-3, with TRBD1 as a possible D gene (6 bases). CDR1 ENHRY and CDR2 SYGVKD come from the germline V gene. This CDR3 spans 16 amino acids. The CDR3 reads CAISPQGSLSTDAQYF. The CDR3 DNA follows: TGTGCCATCAGTCCACAGGGTTCGCTGTCCACAGATGCGCAGTATTTT.

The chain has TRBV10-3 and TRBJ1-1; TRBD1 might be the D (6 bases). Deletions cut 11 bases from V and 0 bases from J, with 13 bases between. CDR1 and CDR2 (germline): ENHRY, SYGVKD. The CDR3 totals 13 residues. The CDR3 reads CAGSGVMNTEAFF. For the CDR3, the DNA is TGTGCCGGCTCAGGGGTTATGAACACTGAAGCTTTCTTT.

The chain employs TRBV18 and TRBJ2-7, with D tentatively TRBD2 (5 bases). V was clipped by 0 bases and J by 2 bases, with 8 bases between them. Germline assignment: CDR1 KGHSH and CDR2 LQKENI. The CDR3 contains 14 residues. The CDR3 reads CASSPPWEPYEQYF. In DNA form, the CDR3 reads TGTGCCAGCTCACCACCGTGGGAGCCCTACGAGCAGTACTTC.

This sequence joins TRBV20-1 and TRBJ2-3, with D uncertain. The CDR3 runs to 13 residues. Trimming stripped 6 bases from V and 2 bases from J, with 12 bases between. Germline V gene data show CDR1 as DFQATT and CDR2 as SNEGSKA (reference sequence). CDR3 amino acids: CSAVQRNTDTQYF. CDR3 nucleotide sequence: TGCAGTGCCGTGCAGCGCAACACAGATACGCAGTATTTT.

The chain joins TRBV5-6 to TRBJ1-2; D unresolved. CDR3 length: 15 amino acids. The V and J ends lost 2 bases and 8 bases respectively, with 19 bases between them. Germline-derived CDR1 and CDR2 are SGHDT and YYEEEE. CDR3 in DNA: TGTGCCAGCAGCTTCATCACGTTTGGTCTGGGAGGCTACACCTTC. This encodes CASSFITFGLGGYTF.

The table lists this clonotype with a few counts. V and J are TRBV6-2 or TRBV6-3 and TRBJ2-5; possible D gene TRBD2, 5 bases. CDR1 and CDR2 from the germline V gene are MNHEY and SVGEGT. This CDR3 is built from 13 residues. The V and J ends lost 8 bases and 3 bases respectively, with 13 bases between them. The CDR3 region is CASRSNGEETQYF. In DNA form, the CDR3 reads TGTGCCAGCCGTAGTAACGGGGAAGAGACCCAGTACTTC.

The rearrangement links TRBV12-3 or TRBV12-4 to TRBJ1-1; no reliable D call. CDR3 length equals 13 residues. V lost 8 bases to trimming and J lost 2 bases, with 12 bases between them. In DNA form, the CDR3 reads TGTGCCAGCCTCAGAGGGTTAAACACTGAAGCTTTCTTT. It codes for CASLRGLNTEAFF.

The CDR3 sequence is CASSFPTASSYEQYF. Written as DNA, the CDR3 is TGTGCCAGCAGTTTCCCGACAGCGAGCTCCTACGAGCAGTACTTC. This rearrangement joins TRBV5-6 to TRBJ2-7, with a tentative D call TRBD1 (5 bases). The germline V gene has CDR1 SGHDT and CDR2 YYEEEE. Trimming left V 5 bases short and J 0 bases short, with 15 bases between. This CDR3 is 15 amino acids long.

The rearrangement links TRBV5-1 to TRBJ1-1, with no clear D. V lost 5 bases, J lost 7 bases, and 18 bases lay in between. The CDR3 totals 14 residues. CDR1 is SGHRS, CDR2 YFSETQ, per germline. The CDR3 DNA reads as TGCGCCAGCAGGTATTCGTACAGCGCATTTGAAGCTTTCTTT. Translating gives CASRYSYSAFEAFF.

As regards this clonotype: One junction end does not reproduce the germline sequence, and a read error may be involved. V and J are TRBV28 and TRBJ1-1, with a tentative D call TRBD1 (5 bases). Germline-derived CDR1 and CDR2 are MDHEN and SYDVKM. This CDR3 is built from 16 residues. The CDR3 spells CVSSPIPGRTNTEAFF. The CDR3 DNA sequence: TGTGTCAGCAGTCCGATTCCGGGACGGACGAACACTGAAGCTTTCTTT.

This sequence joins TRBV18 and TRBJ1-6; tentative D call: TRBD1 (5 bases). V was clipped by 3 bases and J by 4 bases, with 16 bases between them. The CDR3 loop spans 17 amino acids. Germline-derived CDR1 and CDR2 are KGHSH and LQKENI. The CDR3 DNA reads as TGTGCCAGCTCACCTCCGGCGGGGGAAGGGTATAATTCACCCCTCCACTTT. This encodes CASSPPAGEGYNSPLHF.

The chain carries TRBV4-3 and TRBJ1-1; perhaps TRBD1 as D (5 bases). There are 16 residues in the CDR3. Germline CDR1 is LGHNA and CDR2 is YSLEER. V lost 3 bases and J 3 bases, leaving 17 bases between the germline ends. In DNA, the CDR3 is TGCGCCAGCAGCCAGGGGCCTGGGGCGGGGGACACTGAAGCTTTCTTT. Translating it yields CASSQGPGAGDTEAFF.

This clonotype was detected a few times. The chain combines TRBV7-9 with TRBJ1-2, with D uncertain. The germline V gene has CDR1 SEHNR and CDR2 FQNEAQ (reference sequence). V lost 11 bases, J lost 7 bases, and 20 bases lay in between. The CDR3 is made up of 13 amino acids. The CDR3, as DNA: TGTGCCGGTTCTCTGGACGGTTGGTTTGGCTACACCTTC. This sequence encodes CAGSLDGWFGYTF. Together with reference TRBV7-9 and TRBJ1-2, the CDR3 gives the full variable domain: DTGVSQNPRHKITKRGQNVTFRCDPISEHNRLYWYRQTLGQGPEFLTYFQNEAQLEKSRLLSDRFSAERPKGSFSTLEIQRTEQGDSAMYLCAGSLDGWFGYTFGSGTRLTVV.